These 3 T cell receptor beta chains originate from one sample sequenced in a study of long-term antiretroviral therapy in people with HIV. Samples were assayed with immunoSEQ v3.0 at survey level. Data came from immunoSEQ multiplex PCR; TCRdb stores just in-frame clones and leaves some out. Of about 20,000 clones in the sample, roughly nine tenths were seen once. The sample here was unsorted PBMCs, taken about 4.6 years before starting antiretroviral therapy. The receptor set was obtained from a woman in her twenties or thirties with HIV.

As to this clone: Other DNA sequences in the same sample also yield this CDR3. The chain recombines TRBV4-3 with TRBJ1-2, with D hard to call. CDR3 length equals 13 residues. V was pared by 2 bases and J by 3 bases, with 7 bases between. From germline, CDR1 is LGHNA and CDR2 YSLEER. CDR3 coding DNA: TGCGCCAGCAGCCAAACACCTGACTATGGCTACACCTTC. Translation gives CASSQTPDYGYTF.

The DNA for the CDR3 is TGTGCCAGCTCACGGGAAACAGGGAGGTCACCCCTCCACTTT. This codes for CASSRETGRSPLHF. The J gene is TRBJ1-6, the V gene TRBV18, with D tentatively TRBD1 (6 bases). This CDR3 contains 14 residues. V was shortened by 4 bases and J by 10 bases, with 14 bases between the two germline ends. Germline CDR1 reads KGHSH; CDR2 reads LQKENI. The whole variable domain, remainder taken from reference TRBV18 and TRBJ1-6, is NAGVMQNPRHLVRRRGQEARLRCSPMKGHSHVYWYRQLPEEGLKFMVYLQKENIIDESGMPKERFSAEFPKEGPSILRIQQVVRGDSAAYFCASSRETGRSPLHFGNGTRLTVT.

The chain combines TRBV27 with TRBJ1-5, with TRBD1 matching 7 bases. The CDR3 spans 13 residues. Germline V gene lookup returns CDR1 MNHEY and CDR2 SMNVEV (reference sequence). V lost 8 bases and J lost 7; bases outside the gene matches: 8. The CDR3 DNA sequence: TGTGCCAGCGCGGCAGGGGGGGGACAGCCCCAGCATTTT. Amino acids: CASAAGGGQPQHF.